The rows below give T cell receptor beta chains drawn from one sample of a study of identical twins. A single record per CDR3 protein comes from TCRdb applying MiXCR to the 5' RACE reads. The table lists about 530,000 distinct CDR3 sequences, 20% to 25% of them singletons. A further study also used this sample, focusing on yellow fever vaccine responses in identical twins.

Sequenced material: CD4+ T cells sorted from blood. The receptors originated from a woman between 18 and 30 years old in good health. Each CDR3 is given with its conserved first and last residue. D genes are given only for firm matches. Clone size, where shown, is once, few, many, or a class for clones that have expanded.

V gene	D gene	J gene	clone size	CDR3 protein	CDR3 DNA
TRBV12-3/TRBV12-4	NA	TRBJ2-1	NA	CASSFRGLFPEQFF	TGTGCCAGCAGTTTCCGTGGCCTCTTCCCTGAGCAGTTCTTC
TRBV10-3	NA	TRBJ1-1	many	CAISESRNTEAFF	TGTGCCATCAGTGAGTCTAGGAACACTGAAGCTTTCTTT
TRBV10-3	NA	TRBJ1-1	few	CAGTAGLGTEAFF	TGTGCCGGCACCGCGGGCCTAGGCACTGAAGCTTTCTTT
TRBV12-3/TRBV12-4	NA	TRBJ1-1	NA	CASIARLGTEAFF	TGTGCCAGCATCGCCAGACTGGGCACTGAAGCTTTCTTT
TRBV12-3/TRBV12-4	NA	TRBJ2-2	few	CASSPSPNTGELFF	TGTGCCAGCAGCCCTTCCCCTAACACCGGGGAGCTGTTTTTT
TRBV7-9	TRBD2	TRBJ2-2	few	CASRLAGSGELFF	TGTGCCAGCAGACTAGCGGGATCCGGGGAGCTGTTTTTT
TRBV6-1	NA	TRBJ1-3	NA	CASSEPTKNTIYF	TGTGCCAGCAGTGAGCCAACGAAAAACACCATATATTTT
TRBV10-3	TRBD2	TRBJ2-3	NA	CAITRTSGRGGGDTQYF	TGTGCCATCACCAGGACTAGCGGGAGAGGTGGTGGAGATACGCAGTATTTT
TRBV18	NA	TRBJ2-1	NA	CASSFSLSSSYNEQFF	TGTGCCAGCTCATTTTCCTTATCGAGCTCCTACAATGAGCAGTTCTTC
TRBV20-1	TRBD2	TRBJ2-7	NA	CSANSGLAGVGFMEQYF	TGCAGTGCAAACTCGGGACTAGCGGGGGTTGGGTTTATGGAGCAGTACTTC
TRBV2	TRBD1	TRBJ2-5	many	CASSTGQVQETQYF	TGTGCCAGCAGCACGGGACAGGTTCAGGAGACCCAGTACTTC
TRBV12-3/TRBV12-4	TRBD2	TRBJ2-2	NA	CASTGGGKANTGELFF	TGTGCCAGCACTGGGGGAGGGAAAGCGAACACCGGGGAGCTGTTTTTT
TRBV7-9	TRBD2	TRBJ2-5	few	CASSPQTGGLRETQYF	TGTGCCAGCAGCCCCCAAACGGGGGGTCTGAGAGAGACCCAGTACTTC
TRBV7-9	TRBD2	TRBJ2-1	many	CASSLLAGGEQFF	TGTGCCAGCAGCTTACTAGCGGGGGGTGAGCAGTTCTTC
TRBV20-1	TRBD1	TRBJ2-1	NA	CSARVAGGRLTSYNEQFF	TGCAGTGCTAGAGTGGCAGGGGGCAGACTAACCTCCTACAATGAGCAGTTCTTC
TRBV10-3	TRBD1	TRBJ1-1	NA	CAISDISTGENTEAFF	TGTGCCATCAGTGACATATCGACAGGGGAAAACACTGAAGCTTTCTTT
TRBV20-1	TRBD1	TRBJ1-2	NA	CSATWTGLDYGYTF	TGCAGTGCTACCTGGACAGGGTTGGACTATGGCTACACCTTC
TRBV7-3	NA	TRBJ2-7	few	CASSLTVDTEQYF	TGTGCCAGCAGCTTAACTGTGGATACCGAGCAGTACTTC
TRBV6-5	NA	TRBJ1-5	few	CASSYTQNQPQHF	TGTGCCAGCAGTTACACGCAGAATCAGCCCCAGCATTTT
TRBV12-3/TRBV12-4	TRBD2	TRBJ2-2	few	CASTKRSGGLGNTGELFF	TGTGCCAGCACCAAGCGGAGCGGGGGGCTGGGCAACACCGGGGAGCTGTTTTTT
TRBV5-1	NA	TRBJ2-3	NA	CASSSLGGSTDTQYF	TGCGCCAGCAGCTCCCTAGGCGGTAGCACAGATACGCAGTATTTT
TRBV27	NA	TRBJ2-1	NA	CASSLRAGTYNEQFF	TGTGCCAGCAGTTTACGGGCAGGGACCTACAATGAGCAGTTCTTC
TRBV5-1	TRBD1	TRBJ2-5	NA	CASSLNPGGETQYF	TGCGCCAGCAGTCTGAACCCAGGGGGAGAGACCCAGTACTTC
TRBV7-9	TRBD2	TRBJ2-3	NA	CASSSSGRGDTQYF	TGTGCCAGCAGCTCTAGCGGGAGGGGCGATACGCAGTATTTT
TRBV20-1	NA	TRBJ2-5	NA	CSARGPGKGRATF	TGCAGTGCTAGAGGCCCCGGTAAGGGGAGAGCGACATTC
TRBV5-5	NA	TRBJ2-5	NA	CASSLGGGTTRQETQYF	TGTGCCAGCAGCTTGGGAGGGGGGACTACTCGCCAAGAGACCCAGTACTTC
TRBV11-3	NA	TRBJ2-1	NA	CASSLESDSYNEQFF	TGTGCCAGCAGCTTAGAGAGCGATTCCTACAATGAGCAGTTCTTC
TRBV12-3/TRBV12-4	TRBD2	TRBJ2-2	NA	CASSLVSGKGGELFF	TGTGCCAGCAGTTTGGTTAGCGGGAAAGGCGGGGAGCTGTTTTTT
TRBV6-5	NA	TRBJ2-1	few	CASSYGGNKYEQFF	TGTGCCAGCAGTTACGGCGGGAACAAGTATGAGCAGTTCTTC
TRBV12-3/TRBV12-4	NA	TRBJ1-5	NA	CASSLAVQPQHF	TGTGCCAGCAGTTTAGCGGTGCAGCCCCAGCATTTT
TRBV12-3/TRBV12-4	TRBD2	TRBJ2-1	few	CASRSSGTGQANQQFF	TGTGCCAGCAGATCTAGCGGGACCGGACAGGCCAATCAGCAGTTCTTC
TRBV12-3/TRBV12-4	TRBD2	TRBJ2-7	few	CASRRGGLAGGREQYF	TGTGCCAGCAGGCGAGGGGGACTAGCGGGAGGTCGGGAGCAGTACTTC
TRBV5-6	NA	TRBJ2-2	NA	CASSPWGAAGELFF	TGTGCCAGCAGCCCCTGGGGTGCGGCCGGGGAGCTGTTTTTT
TRBV7-9	TRBD1	TRBJ2-5	few	CASSLPGQGGETQYF	TGTGCCAGCAGCTTACCGGGACAGGGCGGAGAGACCCAGTACTTC
TRBV5-6	TRBD2	TRBJ2-1	NA	CASSTGTSGSYNEQFF	TGTGCCAGCAGCACCGGGACTAGCGGGTCCTACAATGAGCAGTTCTTC
TRBV2	NA	TRBJ2-1	NA	CASSATYRGEQFF	TGTGCCAGCAGTGCCACGTATCGCGGGGAGCAGTTCTTC
TRBV11-3	NA	TRBJ2-1	many	CASSQTNEQFF	TGTGCCAGCAGCCAGACCAATGAGCAGTTCTTC
TRBV15	NA	TRBJ1-5	few	CATRRDGSTNQPQHF	TGTGCCACCCGGCGGGACGGCAGTACCAATCAGCCCCAGCATTTT
TRBV9	TRBD1	TRBJ2-1	NA	CASSVEATGEVTEQFF	TGTGCCAGCAGCGTAGAGGCGACAGGGGAGGTAACTGAGCAGTTCTTC
TRBV20-1	TRBD2	TRBJ2-1	NA	CSARGQGSGIYNEQFF	TGCAGTGCTAGAGGTCAGGGTAGCGGGATTTACAATGAGCAGTTCTTC
TRBV3-1	TRBD2	TRBJ2-1	NA	CASSCPSGGIEQFF	TGTGCCAGCAGCTGCCCCAGCGGGGGTATAGAGCAGTTCTTC
TRBV20-1	TRBD1	TRBJ1-5	NA	CSATRQGANQPQHF	TGCAGTGCTACCAGACAGGGGGCAAATCAGCCCCAGCATTTT
TRBV7-9	NA	TRBJ2-5	NA	CASSLYTQETQYF	TGTGCCAGCAGCTTGTATACCCAAGAGACCCAGTACTTC
TRBV4-1	NA	TRBJ2-1	few	CASSQDVGASYNEQFF	TGCGCCAGCAGCCAAGACGTGGGAGCTAGTTACAATGAGCAGTTCTTC
TRBV4-1	TRBD1	TRBJ2-5	NA	CASSQDQGVLPRQETQYF	TGCGCCAGCAGCCAAGATCAGGGGGTACTTCCTCGTCAAGAGACCCAGTACTTC
TRBV13	NA	TRBJ2-1	once	CASSIKGGTYNEQFF	TGTGCCAGCAGCATAAAAGGGGGGACCTACAATGAGCAGTTCTTC
TRBV7-2	NA	TRBJ1-6	few	CASSATGILTPLHF	TGTGCCAGCAGCGCTACAGGGATTCTTACACCCCTCCACTTT